Listed here are 29 T cell receptor beta chains from one sample, sequenced in a study of Ad26.COV2.S vaccination and SARS-CoV-2 variants. This sample's treatment: 19 received Ad26.COV2.S at low or high dose, single or two shots; about 5 received placebo; per-sample allocation not given. Sampling took place 63 days after the first vaccine or placebo injection. Sequencing was performed with immunoSEQ multiplex PCR; in TCRdb, only in-frame clones are kept and a portion is missing. The data show around 400,000 clones, about nine tenths seen once. The sample in question was peripheral blood, obtained in a trial of Ad26.COV2.S vaccine versus placebo. These receptors were taken from a person between 18 and 65 years old who received the Ad26.COV2.S COVID-19 vaccine or a placebo.

The chain uses TRBV2 and TRBJ2-2; D is ambiguous. V was cut by 11 bases and J by 0 bases, with 13 bases left in between. This CDR3 comprises 14 residues. CDR1 and CDR2 (germline): SNHLY, FYNNEI. The CDR3 reads CASARLTNTGELFF. The CDR3 nucleotides are TGTGCCTCTGCTCGGCTAACGAACACCGGGGAGCTGTTTTTT.

The V and J genes are TRBV5-4 and TRBJ2-7; possibly TRBD1 for D (6 bases). This CDR3 region has 15 residues. V was cut by 0 bases and J by 2 bases, with 12 bases left in between. CDR1 is SGHNT, CDR2 YYREEE, per germline (reference sequence). CDR3 sequence reads: CASSLGQGPAYEQYF. As DNA, the CDR3 is TGTGCCAGCAGCTTGGGGCAGGGGCCAGCCTACGAGCAGTACTTC.

The rearrangement links TRBV7-2 to TRBJ2-5; no clear D gene. The CDR3 loop spans 14 amino acids. V lost 5 bases, J lost 5 bases, and 15 bases lay in between. Germline V gives CDR1 SGHTA, CDR2 FQGNSA. Here the CDR3 DNA reads TGTGCCAGCAGCCCCCGGCGTACAAAGGAGACCCAGTACTTC. The encoded protein is CASSPRRTKETQYF. Together with reference TRBV7-2 and TRBJ2-5, the CDR3 gives the full variable domain: GAGVSQSPSNKVTEKGKDVELRCDPISGHTALYWYRQSLGQGLEFLIYFQGNSAPDKSGLPSDRFSAERTGGSVSTLTIQRTQQEDSAVYLCASSPRRTKETQYFGPGTRLLVL.

V and J are TRBV6-2 or TRBV6-3 and TRBJ1-4, with D tentatively TRBD1 (5 bases). Germline loops: CDR1 MNHEY, CDR2 SVGEGT. V lost 2 bases and J lost 8, with 12 bases in between. The length of the CDR3 is 14 residues. The CDR3 DNA follows: TGTGCCAGCAGTTACGGGAGGGGAAGCGAAAAACTGTTTTTT. It encodes CASSYGRGSEKLFF.

The chain recombines TRBV29-1 with TRBJ1-2; D uncertain. This CDR3 comprises 12 residues. V shed 5 bases and J shed 5 bases, with 12 bases lying between them. The germline gives CDR1 SQVTM, CDR2 ANQGSEA. The CDR3 here is CSVRAEEYGYTF. CDR3 nucleotides: TGCAGCGTTCGGGCGGAAGAATATGGCTACACCTTC.

The V gene is TRBV27, the J gene TRBJ2-1; 11 bases align to TRBD2. In germline, CDR1 is MNHEY, CDR2 SMNVEV (reference sequence). This CDR3 has 15 residues. J lost 9 bases, V lost 5 bases, and 9 bases had no gene match. CDR3 in amino acids: CASSLLAGVQGEQFF. Written as DNA, the CDR3 is TGTGCCAGCAGTCTACTAGCGGGAGTACAAGGTGAGCAGTTCTTC.

The chain has TRBV5-4 and TRBJ1-2, with D uncertain. Germline assignment: CDR1 SGHNT and CDR2 YYREEE (reference sequence). V shed 0 bases and J shed 3 bases, with 12 bases lying between them. The CDR3 runs to 15 residues. This CDR3 reads CASSLAVSNHYGYTF. CDR3 nucleotides: TGTGCCAGCAGCTTGGCCGTGTCAAACCACTATGGCTACACCTTC. The whole variable domain, filled in from reference TRBV5-4 and TRBJ1-2, reads ETGVTQSPTHLIKTRGQQVTLRCSSQSGHNTVSWYQQALGQGPQFIFQYYREEENGRGNFPPRFSGLQFPNYSSELNVNALELDDSALYLCASSLAVSNHYGYTFGSGTRLTVV.

The chain employs TRBV11-3 and TRBJ1-2; TRBD1 agrees at 7 bases. This CDR3 spans 11 amino acids. The V gene end was trimmed by 4 bases and the J gene end by 7 bases; junction bases not matched to a gene: 0. Germline values: CDR1 SGHNT, CDR2 YENEEA. The CDR3, as DNA: TGTGCCAGCAGCTCAGGGGGTGGCTACACCTTC. It translates to CASSSGGGYTF.

This clone was picked up one time. This chain's CDR3 is CASSQGLSGTSGGRYF. CDR3 DNA: TGCGCCAGCAGCCAAGGCCTCAGCGGGACTAGCGGGGGTCGGTACTTC. The chain has TRBV4-3 and TRBJ2-7; 14 bases are a match to TRBD2. The CDR3 consists of 16 residues. Germline V gene sequence: CDR1 LGHNA, CDR2 YSLEER. Germline trimming cut 1 base from V and 12 bases from J; bases unmatched to any gene: 11.

The chain employs TRBV7-2 and TRBJ2-1; D possibly corresponds to TRBD2 (6 bases). The germline V gene has CDR1 SGHTA and CDR2 FQGNSA. This CDR3 contains 13 residues. V was cut by 1 base and J by 9 bases, with 10 bases left in between. The CDR3 DNA sequence: TGTGCCAGCAGCTTAGTTGGGGGGATTGAGCAGTTCTTC. This codes for CASSLVGGIEQFF.

V gene TRBV12-3 or TRBV12-4 combines with J gene TRBJ1-1; D gene uncertain. The CDR3 length is 12 residues. Trimming cost V 3 bases and J 7 bases, with 9 bases left between them. CDR3 DNA sequence: TGTGCCAGCAGTTTTTTAATACTTGAAGCTTTCTTT. Protein sequence: CASSFLILEAFF.

The chain is built from TRBV3-1 (or the pseudogene TRBV3-2) and TRBJ2-7; 13 bases map to TRBD2. V gave up 3 bases and J gave up 1 base; unmatched junction bases: 3. The CDR3 consists of 16 residues. From germline, CDR1 is LGHDT and CDR2 YNNKEL (reference sequence). The CDR3 spells CASSHTTSGRSYEQYF. The CDR3 DNA follows: TGTGCCAGCAGCCATACGACTAGCGGGAGGTCCTACGAGCAGTACTTC.

The chain uses TRBV10-3 and TRBJ2-2, with TRBD1 as a possible D gene (6 bases). This CDR3 has 14 residues. The V gene's germline CDR1 is ENHRY and CDR2 SYGVKD. V lost 10 bases to trimming and J lost 5 bases, with 17 bases between them. CDR3: CATRGMATTGELFF. The CDR3, as DNA: TGTGCCACCAGGGGAATGGCTACTACCGGGGAGCTGTTTTTT.

The CDR3 coding sequence is TGTGCCTGGAGTGATGGGCAGGGGATTGAAAAACTGTTTTTT. This gives the protein CAWSDGQGIEKLFF. The genes are TRBV30 and TRBJ1-4; tentatively, D is TRBD1 (6 bases). Germline assignment: CDR1 GTSNPN and CDR2 SVGIG (reference sequence). This CDR3 comprises 14 residues. With 1 base removed from V and 7 bases from J, the gap between germline ends came to 13 bases.

The gene calls are TRBV7-6 and TRBJ2-1; TRBD2 agrees at 11 bases. This CDR3 region has 14 residues. V was clipped by 4 bases and J by 5 bases; unmatched bases: 1. Germline V gene sequence: CDR1 SGHVS, CDR2 FNYEAQ. CDR3 DNA: TGTGCCAGCAGCTCGGGACTAGCGGACAATGAGCAGTTCTTC. It encodes CASSSGLADNEQFF.

The rearrangement links TRBV2 to TRBJ2-7; D is possibly TRBD1 or TRBD2 (5 bases each). CDR1 is SNHLY and CDR2 is FYNNEI in the germline V gene. The CDR3 spans 13 residues. Trimming removed 8 bases at V and 2 bases at J, with 13 bases between. The CDR3 sequence is CASHRDGTYEQYF. The CDR3 DNA is TGTGCCAGCCACCGGGACGGCACCTACGAGCAGTACTTC.

The chain carries TRBV3-1 (or the pseudogene TRBV3-2) and TRBJ2-2; TRBD2 matches at 12 bases. V lost 4 bases, J lost 1 base, and 1 base stayed unmatched. The germline gives CDR1 LGHDT, CDR2 YNNKEL (reference sequence). This CDR3 spans 16 amino acids. In DNA, the CDR3 is TGTGCCAGCAGCCCGGGACTAGCGGGGAACACCGGGGAGCTGTTTTTT. Translating it yields CASSPGLAGNTGELFF.

In DNA, the CDR3 is TGTGCCAGCTCACCGGGCTTAGCGGGAGGCCTTCCCTACAATGAGCAGTTCTTC. It encodes CASSPGLAGGLPYNEQFF. The chain has TRBV18 and TRBJ2-1, with 10 positions matching TRBD2. Trimming removed 3 bases from V and 2 bases from J; junction bases left unmatched: 10. This CDR3 has 18 amino acids. Looked up from germline, CDR1 is KGHSH and CDR2 is LQKENI.

This clone was observed a single time. This chain connects TRBV7-2 to TRBJ2-3, with D possibly matching TRBD2 (6 bases). Germline CDR1 is SGHTA and CDR2 is FQGNSA. The CDR3 is 16 residues long. V was cut by 5 bases and J by 3 bases, with 18 bases left in between. This chain's CDR3 is CASSLSGQGGTDTQYF. CDR3 DNA: TGTGCCAGCAGCCTCTCGGGGCAGGGAGGTACAGATACGCAGTATTTT.

V is TRBV9 and J is TRBJ2-7, with TRBD2 matching over 7 bases. The CDR3 runs 15 residues. J lost 3 bases, V lost 0 bases, and 6 bases had no gene match. Germline V CDR1 and CDR2: SGDLS, YYNGEE. CDR3: CASSVGLAANYEQYF. In DNA form, the CDR3 reads TGTGCCAGCAGCGTAGGGCTAGCGGCTAACTACGAGCAGTACTTC.

The J gene is TRBJ2-1, the V gene TRBV19; 7 bases line up with TRBD1. Germline loops: CDR1 LNHDA, CDR2 SQIVND (reference sequence). The CDR3 covers 13 residues. With 5 bases clipped from V and 5 bases from J, the junction kept 3 bases outside the gene matches. CDR3 in DNA: TGTGCCAGTAGTTTGGGACAGAACAATGAGCAGTTCTTC. Its translation: CASSLGQNNEQFF.

The V call is TRBV5-4, the J call TRBJ1-1, with unresolved D. V dropped 4 bases and J dropped 4 bases, with 11 bases sitting between them. CDR1 SGHNT and CDR2 YYREEE come from the germline V gene (reference sequence). CDR3 length: 13 residues. The chain's CDR3 is CASSLYSGTEAFF. CDR3 DNA: TGTGCCAGCAGCCTCTACTCGGGCACTGAAGCTTTCTTT.

This chain links TRBV19 with TRBJ2-2; perhaps TRBD1 as D (5 bases). Germline CDR1 and CDR2: LNHDA and SQIVND (reference sequence). V lost 9 bases and J lost 0, with 11 bases in between. The CDR3 length is 14 residues. The chain's CDR3 is CASNGHANTGELFF. The CDR3 nucleotides are TGTGCCAGCAATGGACACGCGAACACCGGGGAGCTGTTTTTT.

The V gene is TRBV20-1, the J gene TRBJ2-7; a weak D match, TRBD2 (5 bases). The CDR3 runs to 11 residues. Germline-derived CDR1 and CDR2 are DFQATT and SNEGSKA (reference sequence). The CDR3: CSLERAYEQYF. The CDR3, as DNA: TGCAGCCTGGAGAGGGCTTACGAGCAGTACTTC.

The chain is built from TRBV19 and TRBJ2-4; D is perhaps TRBD2 (5 bases). Germline CDR1 LNHDA, CDR2 SQIVND (reference sequence). V dropped 2 bases and J dropped 8 bases, with 16 bases sitting between them. The CDR3 totals 15 residues. CDR3: CASSISGSLFDIQYF. CDR3 nucleotide sequence: TGTGCCAGTAGTATAAGCGGATCCCTTTTTGACATTCAGTACTTC.

The V and J genes are TRBV7-2 and TRBJ2-3, with a possible D match to TRBD2 (6 bases). V was clipped by 2 bases and J by 6 bases, with 18 bases between them. The germline gives CDR1 SGHTA, CDR2 FQGNSA. CDR3 length: 16 residues. The DNA for the CDR3 is TGTGCCAGCAGCTTAATGTGGGAGGACCCCCCGGATACGCAGTATTTT. Amino acid sequence: CASSLMWEDPPDTQYF.

The rearrangement links TRBV3-1 (or the pseudogene TRBV3-2) to TRBJ2-1; no definite D call. The V gene's germline CDR1 is LGHDT and CDR2 YNNKEL (reference sequence). Trimming took off 4 bases at V and 9 bases at J, with 10 bases between the two ends. This CDR3 has 12 residues. The CDR3: CASSLANSEQFF. CDR3 DNA sequence: TGTGCCAGCAGCCTGGCTAATAGTGAGCAGTTCTTC.

The chain is built from TRBV19 and TRBJ1-1; tentative D call: TRBD1 (5 bases). The V end lost 10 bases, the J end lost 7 bases, and 19 bases lay between the germline ends. The length of the CDR3 is 13 residues. CDR1 and CDR2 (germline): LNHDA, SQIVND (reference sequence). The CDR3 sequence is CAIKGRLEREAFF. Here the CDR3 DNA reads TGTGCCATTAAGGGACGGTTGGAGCGTGAAGCTTTCTTT.

The chain carries TRBV10-1 and TRBJ2-1; D call uncertain. The V gene's germline CDR1 is WNHNN and CDR2 SYGVQD (reference sequence). The CDR3 is made up of 14 amino acids. V was clipped by 5 bases and J by 0 bases, with 8 bases between them. CDR3 coding DNA: TGCGCCAGCAGTCGCGGATACTCCTACAATGAGCAGTTCTTC. Protein: CASSRGYSYNEQFF.